The 30 T cell receptor beta chains presented below share a single source sample, sequenced in a study of PD-1 blockade in classical Hodgkin lymphoma. Repertoires were generated with immunoSEQ multiplex PCR, while TCRdb's copy carries only in-frame clones and drops some. Among about 110,000 clones listed, approximately 89% were seen once. The time point is: cycle 4 day 1 (C4D1), after 6 weeks of nivolumab. Brentuximab vedotin exposure varied, and every patient relapsed after autologous stem cell transplantation. The sequencing here drew on peripheral blood mononuclear cells (PBMCs), taken before the fourth cycle of nivolumab. These receptors came from a human donor with classical Hodgkin lymphoma.

The rearrangement links TRBV6-6 to TRBJ1-3; 7 bases are shared with TRBD1. The length of the CDR3 is 14 residues. Losses at the gene ends were 8 bases for V and 2 bases for J; bases not matched to a gene: 6. CDR1 is MNHNY, CDR2 SVGAGI, per germline (reference sequence). This CDR3 reads CASSPGGAGNTIYF. The CDR3 DNA sequence: TGTGCCAGCTCTCCAGGGGGAGCTGGAAACACCATATATTTT.

V and J are TRBV5-6 and TRBJ2-5; D gene ambiguous. V was cut by 4 bases and J by 5 bases, with 12 bases left in between. CDR3 length equals 13 residues. Germline values: CDR1 SGHDT, CDR2 YYEEEE. DNA for the CDR3: TGTGCCAGCAGCATAGACGCCCCGGAGACCCAGTACTTC. Translation gives CASSIDAPETQYF.

The chain is built from TRBV5-1 and TRBJ2-3, with D tentatively TRBD1 (6 bases). Germline lookup yields CDR1 SGHRS and CDR2 YFSETQ. V gave up 1 base and J gave up 0 bases, with 12 bases separating them. The CDR3 is 16 amino acids. The CDR3 bases are TGCGCCAGCAGCTTGTACCCAGGGGAGAGCACAGATACGCAGTATTTT. This encodes CASSLYPGESTDTQYF.

The chain couples TRBV7-2 to TRBJ2-7; D is unclear. Germline lookup yields CDR1 SGHTA and CDR2 FQGNSA. V lost 5 bases and J lost 0, with 11 bases in between. CDR3 length equals 14 residues. CDR3 nucleotide sequence: TGTGCCAGCAGCACCGACACGATCTCCTACGAGCAGTACTTC. It encodes CASSTDTISYEQYF.

This chain links TRBV11-3 with TRBJ1-1; D possibly corresponds to TRBD1 (5 bases). This CDR3 contains 15 residues. Trimming shortened V by 1 base and J by 4 bases, and 13 bases separated the two germline ends. The germline gives CDR1 SGHNT, CDR2 YENEEA. The CDR3: CASSLGTGGSTEAFF. Written as DNA, the CDR3 is TGTGCCAGCAGCTTAGGAACCGGGGGAAGCACTGAAGCTTTCTTT.

The gene calls are TRBV7-2 and TRBJ2-5; no firm D call. CDR1 and CDR2 (germline): SGHTA, FQGNSA. CDR3 size: 14 residues. Trimming shortened V by 0 bases and J by 2 bases, and 7 bases separated the two germline ends. The CDR3 here is CASSLAIIQETQYF. The CDR3 coding sequence is TGTGCCAGCAGCTTAGCAATAATACAAGAGACCCAGTACTTC.

The rearrangement links TRBV14 to TRBJ2-1; D unresolved. V was trimmed by 1 base and J by 7 bases, leaving 14 bases between them. CDR1 SGHDN and CDR2 FVKESK come from the germline V gene. This CDR3 has 15 amino acids. The CDR3, as DNA: TGTGCCAGCAGCCAAGGGGCCGGGCTTCAGAATGAGCAGTTCTTC. Its translation: CASSQGAGLQNEQFF.

J is TRBJ2-3 and V is TRBV10-1, with 10 bases matching TRBD2. Germline CDR1 reads WNHNN; CDR2 reads SYGVQD (reference sequence). The CDR3 contains 19 residues. The V and J ends lost 3 bases and 2 bases, in that order; junction bases with no gene match: 14. The CDR3 DNA is TGCGCCAGCAGTGAACGGACTGGGTTAGCGGGAGGCACCACAGATACGCAGTATTTT. Translation gives CASSERTGLAGGTTDTQYF.

The chain is built from TRBV19 and TRBJ2-5; possible D gene TRBD1, 5 bases. From germline, CDR1 is LNHDA and CDR2 SQIVND (reference sequence). V dropped 5 bases and J dropped 3 bases, with 16 bases sitting between them. This CDR3 spans 15 amino acids. As DNA, the CDR3 is TGTGCCAGTAGTGGACCTCGGCAGGGAAAAGAGACCCAGTACTTC. Translation gives CASSGPRQGKETQYF. Based on the CDR3 plus reference TRBV19 and TRBJ2-5, the full variable domain is DGGITQSPKYLFRKEGQNVTLSCEQNLNHDAMYWYRQDPGQGLRLIYYSQIVNDFQKGDIAEGYSVSREKKESFPLTVTSAQKNPTAFYLCASSGPRQGKETQYFGPGTRLLVL.

This chain joins TRBV7-2 and TRBJ1-3; perhaps TRBD1 as D (5 bases). V shed 5 bases and J shed 0 bases, with 17 bases lying between them. This CDR3 contains 17 residues. The germline V gene has CDR1 SGHTA and CDR2 FQGNSA. For the CDR3, the DNA is TGTGCCAGCAGCCAACAGGTGGCATTCCGCTCTGGAAACACCATATATTTT. As protein: CASSQQVAFRSGNTIYF.

The V call is TRBV27, the J call TRBJ1-6, with a weak D call TRBD1 (5 bases). Per the germline V gene, CDR1 is MNHEY and CDR2 is SMNVEV (reference sequence). This CDR3 comprises 14 residues. With 2 bases removed from V and 9 bases from J, the gap between germline ends came to 11 bases. CDR3 DNA: TGTGCCAGCAGTTTAAGGCAGGGCTCTTCACCCCTCCACTTT. It translates to CASSLRQGSSPLHF.

The genes are TRBV19 and TRBJ2-7, with D tentatively TRBD1 (6 bases). Per germline, CDR1 LNHDA and CDR2 SQIVND (reference sequence). This CDR3 region has 15 residues. Trimming took off 3 bases at V and 1 base at J, with 13 bases between the two ends. CDR3 loop: CASSMSAGDSYEQYF. The DNA of the CDR3 is TGTGCCAGTAGTATGTCAGCAGGGGATTCCTACGAGCAGTACTTC.

This chain joins TRBV4-2 and TRBJ1-4, with a weak D call TRBD1 (6 bases). Germline V gives CDR1 LGHNA, CDR2 YNFKEQ. The V gene lost 0 bases and the J gene lost 4 bases, with 12 bases spanning the gap. CDR3 length: 16 residues. DNA of the CDR3: TGTGCCAGCAGCCAAGATCCGACAGGAGGTAATGAAAAACTGTTTTTT. Protein: CASSQDPTGGNEKLFF.

This CDR3 is CASSLGGDPGQETQYF. As DNA, the CDR3 is TGTGCCAGCAGTTTGGGAGGGGACCCTGGGCAAGAGACCCAGTACTTC. The chain combines TRBV28 with TRBJ2-5, with 7 bases aligning to TRBD2. V was clipped by 3 bases and J by 2 bases; unmatched bases: 9. The V gene's germline CDR1 is MDHEN and CDR2 SYDVKM. This CDR3 has 16 residues. The full variable domain, its missing parts supplied by reference TRBV28 and TRBJ2-5, is DVKVTQSSRYLVKRTGEKVFLECVQDMDHENMFWYRQDPGLGLRLIYFSYDVKMKEKGDIPEGYSVSREKKERFSLILESASTNQTSMYLCASSLGGDPGQETQYFGPGTRLLVL.

The gene calls are TRBV15 and TRBJ1-1; D is undetermined. The germline V gene has CDR1 LNHNV and CDR2 YYDKDF (reference sequence). V lost 3 bases and J lost 4, with 18 bases in between. The CDR3 extends over 16 amino acids. CDR3 residues: CATSSTTGPTSTEAFF. The CDR3 bases are TGTGCCACCAGCAGTACTACCGGGCCGACTAGCACTGAAGCTTTCTTT. Together with reference TRBV15 and TRBJ1-1, the CDR3 gives the full variable domain: DAMVIQNPRYQVTQFGKPVTLSCSQTLNHNVMYWYQQKSSQAPKLLFHYYDKDFNNEADTPDNFQSRRPNTSFCFLDIRSPGLGDTAMYLCATSSTTGPTSTEAFFGQGTRLTVV.

CDR3 sequence: CASSLAALFDSEGEQFF. In nucleotides, the CDR3 is TGTGCCAGCAGCTTAGCGGCCTTATTCGACTCAGAAGGTGAGCAGTTCTTC. The gene calls are TRBV13 and TRBJ2-1; the D is unclear. Germline-derived CDR1 and CDR2 are PRHDT and FYEKMQ (reference sequence). V shed 1 base and J shed 9 bases, with 22 bases lying between them. The length of the CDR3 is 17 residues. The variable domain in full, completed from reference TRBV13 and TRBJ2-1, reads AAGVIQSPRHLIKEKRETATLKCYPIPRHDTVYWYQQGPGQDPQFLISFYEKMQSDKGSIPDRFSAQQFSDYHSELNMSSLELGDSALYFCASSLAALFDSEGEQFFGPGTRLTVL.

As for this clone: At one of its ends the junction is not consistent with the germline gene, which may arise from a read error. The rearrangement uses TRBV5-4 and TRBJ1-4; 8 positions match TRBD1. Germline V gene lookup returns CDR1 SGHNT and CDR2 YYREEE (reference sequence). CDR3 length: 13 residues. CDR3 coding DNA: TGTGCCAGCAGCTTGGGTCCCGAGGGGGGACAGGATTTT. It encodes CASSLGPEGGQDF.

The chain recombines TRBV6-5 with TRBJ1-5; no clear D. This CDR3 has 14 residues. The V gene's germline CDR1 is MNHEY and CDR2 SVGAGI. The germline V and J ends were trimmed by 0 bases and 0 bases, with 3 bases remaining between them. The CDR3 region has the DNA TGTGCCAGCAGTTACTCGAATAGCAATCAGCCCCAGCATTTT. Translating it yields CASSYSNSNQPQHF.

CDR3 coding DNA: TGCGCCAGCAGCCATTCTAGCGGGAGAGTCCAAGAGACCCAGTACTTC. It is translated as CASSHSSGRVQETQYF. The rearrangement links TRBV4-1 to TRBJ2-5; TRBD2 matches 10 bases. The CDR3 is 16 residues long. CDR1 is MGHRA, CDR2 YSYEKL, per germline. J lost 1 base, V lost 3 bases, and 5 bases had no gene match.

This chain connects TRBV5-1 to TRBJ2-1; 9 nucleotides line up with TRBD2. The CDR3 has 14 residues. The germline V gene encodes CDR1 SGHRS and CDR2 YFSETQ. J lost 15 bases, V lost 4 bases, and 14 bases had no gene match. CDR3 DNA sequence: TGCGCCAGCAGCCCCGGGACTAGCAGCCTATTCTGGTTCTTC. Its protein product is CASSPGTSSLFWFF.

Only a few counts were recorded for this clone. The gene calls are TRBV7-2 and TRBJ2-7; the match to TRBD1 covers 11 bases. Per germline, CDR1 SGHTA and CDR2 FQGNSA. The CDR3 contains 15 residues. V lost 5 bases, J lost 2 bases, and 5 bases stayed unmatched. The CDR3 spells CASSRTGQGAYEQYF. Here the CDR3 DNA reads TGTGCCAGCAGCAGAACGGGACAGGGGGCCTACGAGCAGTACTTC.

The genes are TRBV14 and TRBJ1-1, with D perhaps TRBD1 (5 bases). There are 15 residues in the CDR3. CDR1 SGHDN and CDR2 FVKESK come from the germline V gene. V shed 4 bases and J shed 1 base, with 13 bases lying between them. The chain's CDR3 is CASSRLLGGNTEAFF. The CDR3 DNA reads TGTGCCAGCAGCCGACTTCTTGGGGGGAACACTGAAGCTTTCTTT.

This clone was picked up a small number of times. V gene TRBV28 combines with J gene TRBJ2-7; perhaps TRBD1 as D (6 bases). This CDR3 has 14 residues. With 8 bases removed from V and 5 bases from J, the gap between germline ends came to 19 bases. The germline V gene has CDR1 MDHEN and CDR2 SYDVKM. Here the CDR3 reads CASRGAGVNHEQYF. CDR3 nucleotide sequence: TGTGCCAGCCGCGGCGCAGGGGTTAACCACGAGCAGTACTTC.

The gene calls are TRBV28 and TRBJ2-6; 7 bases are a match to TRBD2. This CDR3 region has 19 residues. After removal of 8 bases from V and 0 bases from J, the junction contained 16 bases not matched to a gene. Germline V gives CDR1 MDHEN, CDR2 SYDVKM. As DNA, the CDR3 is TGTGCCAGCCCGGGACTACTATTAACCGCCACCTCTGGGGCCAACGTCCTGACTTTC. It specifies CASPGLLLTATSGANVLTF.

The chain carries TRBV5-1 and TRBJ2-7; D remains ambiguous. The CDR3 is made up of 16 amino acids. The V gene's germline CDR1 is SGHRS and CDR2 YFSETQ. The V end lost 1 base, the J end lost 2 bases, and 16 bases lay between the germline ends. The CDR3 sequence is CASSLFAASGPYEQYF. The CDR3 DNA follows: TGCGCCAGCAGCTTGTTTGCGGCGTCAGGACCCTACGAGCAGTACTTC.

The V call is TRBV30, the J call TRBJ2-3, with 9 bases that match TRBD1. V shed 4 bases and J 0 bases; nucleotides not matched to a gene: 11. CDR3 length: 17 amino acids. Germline lookup yields CDR1 GTSNPN and CDR2 SVGIG (reference sequence). The CDR3 nucleotides are TGTGCCTGGACCTTTGGGGGACAGGGAGCTAGCACAGATACGCAGTATTTT. Encoded protein: CAWTFGGQGASTDTQYF.

The J gene is TRBJ1-1, the V gene TRBV7-2; D not resolved. Germline V gene sequence: CDR1 SGHTA, CDR2 FQGNSA. The CDR3 is 11 amino acids. V dropped 5 bases and J dropped 5 bases, with 6 bases sitting between them. CDR3 sequence: CASSPRTEAFF. Written as DNA, the CDR3 is TGTGCCAGCAGCCCGCGTACTGAAGCTTTCTTT.

The chain combines TRBV9 with TRBJ2-3; the D gene is possibly TRBD2 (5 bases). Germline assignment: CDR1 SGDLS and CDR2 YYNGEE. V lost 3 bases and J lost 0, with 11 bases in between. The CDR3 contains 15 residues. The CDR3: CASSATGFSTDTQYF. The CDR3 DNA is TGTGCCAGCAGCGCCACGGGGTTCAGCACAGATACGCAGTATTTT.

The chain links TRBV28 to TRBJ2-6; D is perhaps TRBD2 (6 bases). From germline, CDR1 is MDHEN and CDR2 SYDVKM. This CDR3 is built from 15 residues. V lost 11 bases, J lost 0 bases, and 14 bases lay in between. In nucleotides, the CDR3 is TGTGCCGGTTCGCGGGGCGGCTCTGGGGCCAACGTCCTGACTTTC. Translation: CAGSRGGSGANVLTF.

The chain couples TRBV12-5 to TRBJ2-2; possible D gene TRBD2, 5 bases. Per germline, CDR1 LGHNT and CDR2 FRNRAP. Trimming stripped 2 bases from V and 2 bases from J, with 9 bases between. The CDR3 has 15 amino acids. The CDR3: CASGLYGVNTGELFF. CDR3 nucleotide sequence: TGTGCTAGTGGTTTGTACGGGGTAAACACCGGGGAGCTGTTTTTT.